This TCR beta chain derives from a study of T cells after yellow fever vaccination. Study-wide results and limits: Weaker overall, the secondary response nonetheless peaked faster (day 5 versus 15).

TCRdb analysed the 5' RACE reads with MiXCR anew, one entry per CDR3 protein. The repertoire consists of a few hundred thousand distinct CDR3 sequences, with roughly a sixth occurring once and the leading ten covering 15% to 20%. Regarding this clonotype: No antigen is known for it.

The germline V gene encodes CDR1 SGHAT and CDR2 FQNNGV. The CDR3 contains 16 residues. V was trimmed by 2 bases and J by 6 bases, leaving 17 bases between them. Sequences were derived from PBMCs, sampled about 5 days after the first yellow fever vaccination. This chain connects TRBV11-2 to TRBJ2-1; unclear D gene. The TCR was taken from a man aged 18 to 29 who received the YFV17D yellow fever vaccine. CDR3 sequence: CASSLTSSGVPNEQFF. The DNA of the CDR3 is TGTGCCAGCAGCTTAACCAGTTCTGGGGTTCCCAATGAGCAGTTCTTC.